The 27 T cell receptor beta chains reported below all come from one sample, sequenced in a study of CD8+ T cells in alopecia areata. The authors extracted RNA and reverse transcribed it into cDNA as the sequencing template. Some clones are missing from TCRdb's copy, which holds only in-frame ones; the method was immunoSEQ multiplex PCR. The data show about 210,000 clones, more than 45% seen once. Treatment meaning: oral pan-JAK inhibitor, 5-10 mg twice daily. Sequenced here: CD4+ T cells sorted from blood, sampled at week 4, from a patient treated with tofacitinib. Every receptor here comes from a human donor with alopecia areata.

This chain links TRBV30 with TRBJ1-5, with D possibly TRBD1 on 6 matching bases. V lost 2 bases to trimming and J lost 1 base, with 15 bases between them. This CDR3 is 16 amino acids long. Germline CDR1 GTSNPN, CDR2 SVGIG (reference sequence). CDR3 sequence (DNA): TGTGCCTGGAGTAGGGCTACGGGGGCAAGCAATCAGCCCCAGCATTTT. It codes for CAWSRATGASNQPQHF.

This clone turned up a few times. This sequence joins TRBV29-1 and TRBJ1-1, with a weak D call TRBD1 (5 bases). V was trimmed by 6 bases and J by 5 bases, leaving 16 bases between them. The CDR3 covers 13 residues. Germline V CDR1 and CDR2: SQVTM, ANQGSEA. CDR3 DNA sequence: TGCAGCGTCGCGGGACGGATCGGTACTGAAGCTTTCTTT. It is translated as CSVAGRIGTEAFF.

The rearrangement uses TRBV30 and TRBJ2-1; 7 bases are a match to TRBD1. Germline V gene lookup returns CDR1 GTSNPN and CDR2 SVGIG (reference sequence). J gave up 9 bases and V 8 bases, and 10 bases lay outside the gene matches. This CDR3 has 12 amino acids. CDR3 in amino acids: CAANRGSGEQFF. As DNA, the CDR3 is TGTGCCGCAAACAGGGGTTCGGGTGAGCAGTTCTTC.

Details on this clone: Additional DNA sequences in this sample encode the identical CDR3. This chain joins TRBV20-1 and TRBJ2-3, with D possibly TRBD1 on 5 matching bases. Per the germline V gene, CDR1 is DFQATT and CDR2 is SNEGSKA (reference sequence). The V gene lost 6 bases and the J gene lost 2 bases, with 6 bases spanning the gap. This CDR3 is built from 11 residues. For the CDR3, the DNA is TGCAGTGCCAGGGTCACAGATACGCAGTATTTT. Its translation is CSARVTDTQYF.

The chain couples TRBV30 to TRBJ1-2; no definite D call. The ends were cut back, 3 bases at V and 8 bases at J, with 10 bases in the middle. This CDR3 has 11 residues. Germline CDR1 reads GTSNPN; CDR2 reads SVGIG (reference sequence). CDR3 DNA: TGTGCCTGGAGGACACACCAAGGCTACACCTTC. This translates into CAWRTHQGYTF.

The genes are TRBV30 and TRBJ2-1; D unresolved. V shed 5 bases and J shed 0 bases, with 8 bases lying between them. Germline values: CDR1 GTSNPN, CDR2 SVGIG (reference sequence). The CDR3 loop spans 13 amino acids. The DNA of the CDR3 is TGTGCCTGGGGGCACCCCTCCTACAATGAGCAGTTCTTC. Translating gives CAWGHPSYNEQFF.

Only a few counts were recorded for this clone. V gene TRBV19 combines with J gene TRBJ2-1; TRBD2 aligns across 11 bases. The CDR3 has 14 residues. The germline gives CDR1 LNHDA, CDR2 SQIVND (reference sequence). V lost 7 bases, J lost 8 bases, and 7 bases stayed unmatched. CDR3 coding DNA: TGTGCCAGTACCCCTAGCGGGGGGTACTATGAGCAGTTCTTC. It encodes CASTPSGGYYEQFF.

The chain joins TRBV5-1 to TRBJ2-3; D unclear. CDR1 and CDR2 from the germline V gene are SGHRS and YFSETQ. The CDR3 contains 13 residues. The V end lost 0 bases, the J end lost 4 bases, and 6 bases lay between the germline ends. The CDR3 bases are TGCGCCAGCAGCTTGGCCACGTCAGATACGCAGTATTTT. This sequence encodes CASSLATSDTQYF. Together with reference TRBV5-1 and TRBJ2-3, the CDR3 gives the full variable domain: KAGVTQTPRYLIKTRGQQVTLSCSPISGHRSVSWYQQTPGQGLQFLFEYFSETQRNKGNFPGRFSGRQFSNSRSEMNVSTLELGDSALYLCASSLATSDTQYFGPGTRLTVL.

The rearrangement uses TRBV29-1 and TRBJ2-7; a possible D gene is TRBD1 (6 bases). CDR3 length equals 13 residues. CDR1 and CDR2 from the germline V gene are SQVTM and ANQGSEA. V was cut by 6 bases and J by 3 bases, with 15 bases left in between. CDR3 DNA: TGCAGCGTCCTGGGGGCAGGGGACTACGAGCAGTACTTC. Translating it yields CSVLGAGDYEQYF.

This clone was picked up one time. This chain uses TRBV25-1 with TRBJ1-6; D gene uncertain. V was trimmed by 4 bases and J by 7 bases, leaving 8 bases between them. CDR1 and CDR2 (germline): MGHDK, SYGVNS. The CDR3 has 13 residues. The CDR3 sequence: CASSAGSNSPLHF. Here the CDR3 DNA reads TGTGCCAGCAGTGCGGGGTCCAATTCACCCCTCCACTTT.

The rearrangement joins TRBV11-2 to TRBJ2-1; 8 nucleotides agree with TRBD1. J gave up 2 bases and V 5 bases, and 8 bases lay outside the gene matches. This CDR3 has 16 amino acids. Germline V CDR1 and CDR2: SGHAT, FQNNGV. CDR3 coding DNA: TGTGCCAGCAGCCCACGGACAGGGATAACCTACAATGAGCAGTTCTTC. Protein: CASSPRTGITYNEQFF.

The chain has TRBV29-1 and TRBJ1-1; unclear D gene. V was cut by 4 bases and J by 14 bases, with 11 bases left in between. The CDR3 spans 9 residues. Germline values: CDR1 SQVTM, CDR2 ANQGSEA. The CDR3 DNA follows: TGCAGCGTTGGGGCGGAAGGGTTCTTT. Translated, it gives CSVGAEGFF.

This chain uses TRBV10-2 with TRBJ1-5, with 8 bases fitting TRBD1. Germline CDR1 reads WSHSY; CDR2 reads SAAADI. The length of the CDR3 is 15 residues. Unmatched junction bases numbered 7, after V lost 6 bases and J lost 3 bases. The CDR3 region has the DNA TGCGCCAGCAGCCCGGGACAGGAGTCCAATCAGCCCCAGCATTTT. It translates to CASSPGQESNQPQHF.

The chain links TRBV11-2 to TRBJ2-3, with D perhaps TRBD1 or TRBD2 (5 bases each). The V gene's germline CDR1 is SGHAT and CDR2 FQNNGV. This CDR3 region has 15 residues. The V and J ends lost 5 bases and 4 bases respectively, with 16 bases between them. The CDR3 loop is CASSPRAGLPDTQYF. As DNA, the CDR3 is TGTGCCAGCAGCCCCAGGGCGGGCCTCCCAGATACGCAGTATTTT.

J is TRBJ2-5 and V is TRBV25-1; a possible D gene is TRBD2 (6 bases). Trimming pared 5 bases from V and 1 base from J, leaving 14 bases between. The CDR3 loop spans 15 amino acids. Germline-derived CDR1 and CDR2 are MGHDK and SYGVNS. The CDR3 sequence is CASSSAGKPQETQYF. CDR3 nucleotide sequence: TGTGCCAGCAGTTCGGCGGGGAAACCCCAAGAGACCCAGTACTTC.

This sequence joins TRBV29-1 and TRBJ2-3; maybe TRBD2 (5 bases). Per the germline V gene, CDR1 is SQVTM and CDR2 is ANQGSEA. The CDR3 is 12 amino acids. Between the trimmed V and J ends, which lost 0 bases and 8 bases, there was a span of 9 bases. CDR3 protein: CSVEDHGGTQYF. CDR3 sequence (DNA): TGCAGCGTTGAAGATCACGGAGGTACGCAGTATTTT.

The rearrangement links TRBV5-1 to TRBJ1-3; D uncertain. V was shortened by 4 bases and J by 4 bases, with 12 bases between the two germline ends. CDR3 length equals 14 residues. Germline V CDR1 and CDR2: SGHRS, YFSETQ. Here the CDR3 DNA reads TGCGCCAGCAGCGGAGGGAGTCTCGGAAACACCATATATTTT. Translating gives CASSGGSLGNTIYF.

As DNA, the CDR3 is TGTGCCTGGAGTAGCCAGGGGAAAGGCTACACCTTC. Protein product: CAWSSQGKGYTF. This chain links TRBV30 with TRBJ1-2, with D possibly matching TRBD1 (6 bases). CDR3 length: 12 residues. Germline values: CDR1 GTSNPN, CDR2 SVGIG (reference sequence). Trimming took off 2 bases at V and 8 bases at J, with 12 bases between the two ends.

The J gene is TRBJ1-6, the V gene TRBV10-3; 9 bases map to TRBD1. J gave up 6 bases and V 6 bases, and 6 bases lay outside the gene matches. The CDR3 is 15 residues long. Looked up from germline, CDR1 is ENHRY and CDR2 is SYGVKD. This CDR3 reads CAIRSGTGINSPLHF. CDR3 DNA: TGTGCCATCAGGTCCGGGACAGGGATTAATTCACCCCTCCACTTT.

The chain joins TRBV4-3 to TRBJ2-3; TRBD2 aligns across 14 bases. The ends lost 0 bases at V and 6 bases at J; junction bases unmatched: 2. Germline V gene data show CDR1 as LGHNA and CDR2 as YSLEER. The CDR3 runs to 16 residues. CDR3 protein: CASSQETSGGADTQYF. The CDR3 coding sequence is TGCGCCAGCAGCCAAGAGACTAGCGGGGGGGCTGATACGCAGTATTTT.

The genes are TRBV7-2 and TRBJ1-5, with D maybe TRBD1 (6 bases). The length of the CDR3 is 12 residues. V lost 6 bases to trimming and J lost 9 bases, with 12 bases between them. Per germline, CDR1 SGHTA and CDR2 FQGNSA. The CDR3 protein is CASRYLQGPQHF. As DNA, the CDR3 is TGTGCCAGCAGATACCTACAGGGGCCCCAGCATTTT. Looking up the rest from reference TRBV7-2 and TRBJ1-5 gives the full variable domain: GAGVSQSPSNKVTEKGKDVELRCDPISGHTALYWYRQSLGQGLEFLIYFQGNSAPDKSGLPSDRFSAERTGGSVSTLTIQRTQQEDSAVYLCASRYLQGPQHFGDGTRLSIL.

The chain employs TRBV14 and TRBJ2-3; 7 bases map to TRBD1. The V and J ends lost 8 bases and 4 bases, in that order; junction bases with no gene match: 3. The CDR3 is 12 amino acids. Germline assignment: CDR1 SGHDN and CDR2 FVKESK. The CDR3 is CASGQGADTQYF. For the CDR3, the DNA is TGTGCCAGCGGTCAGGGGGCAGATACGCAGTATTTT.

This clone was observed a handful of times. CDR3 protein: CASSLVVAGVNEQFF. For the CDR3, the DNA is TGCGCCAGCAGCTTGGTGGTAGCGGGGGTCAATGAGCAGTTCTTC. The rearrangement links TRBV5-1 to TRBJ2-1, with 9 bases identical to TRBD2. The trim removed 0 bases at V and 6 bases at J, leaving 4 bases unmatched. Germline-derived CDR1 and CDR2 are SGHRS and YFSETQ. The length of the CDR3 is 15 residues.

The chain joins TRBV5-1 to TRBJ2-3; 7 bases align to TRBD2. Trimming removed 4 bases from V and 0 bases from J; junction bases left unmatched: 5. Germline CDR1 and CDR2: SGHRS and YFSETQ. CDR3 length: 15 amino acids. CDR3 in DNA: TGCGCCAGCAGCACCCAAGCGGGGAGCACAGATACGCAGTATTTT. Protein sequence: CASSTQAGSTDTQYF.

The V call is TRBV2, the J call TRBJ1-5, with 7 bases identical to TRBD1. CDR1 is SNHLY and CDR2 is FYNNEI in the germline V gene. After removal of 5 bases from V and 5 bases from J, the junction contained 9 bases not matched to a gene. This CDR3 has 15 amino acids. For the CDR3, the DNA is TGTGCCAGCAGTTCCAGGGGGATAGCGGATCAGCCCCAGCATTTT. This encodes CASSSRGIADQPQHF. The variable domain in full, completed from reference TRBV2 and TRBJ1-5, reads EPEVTQTPSHQVTQMGQEVILRCVPISNHLYFYWYRQILGQKVEFLVSFYNNEISEKSEIFDDQFSVERPDGSNFTLKIRSTKLEDSAMYFCASSSRGIADQPQHFGDGTRLSIL.

Details on this clone: The same CDR3 also results from other DNA sequences found in this sample. The chain recombines TRBV29-1 with TRBJ2-7; 7 bases are shared with TRBD1. J was trimmed by 3 bases and V by 4 bases; bases with no gene match: 3. Germline V gene lookup returns CDR1 SQVTM and CDR2 ANQGSEA. This CDR3 contains 12 residues. CDR3 region: CSVGRDSYEQYF. As DNA, the CDR3 is TGCAGCGTTGGACGGGACAGCTACGAGCAGTACTTC.

The chain couples TRBV4-3 to TRBJ2-7; TRBD2 matches at 10 bases. This CDR3 region has 16 residues. With V trimmed by 0 bases and J by 2 bases, 4 bases remained unmatched. CDR1 is LGHNA, CDR2 YSLEER, per germline. CDR3 protein: CASSQDQTSGPYEQYF. In DNA form, the CDR3 reads TGCGCCAGCAGCCAAGATCAGACTAGCGGGCCCTACGAGCAGTACTTC.